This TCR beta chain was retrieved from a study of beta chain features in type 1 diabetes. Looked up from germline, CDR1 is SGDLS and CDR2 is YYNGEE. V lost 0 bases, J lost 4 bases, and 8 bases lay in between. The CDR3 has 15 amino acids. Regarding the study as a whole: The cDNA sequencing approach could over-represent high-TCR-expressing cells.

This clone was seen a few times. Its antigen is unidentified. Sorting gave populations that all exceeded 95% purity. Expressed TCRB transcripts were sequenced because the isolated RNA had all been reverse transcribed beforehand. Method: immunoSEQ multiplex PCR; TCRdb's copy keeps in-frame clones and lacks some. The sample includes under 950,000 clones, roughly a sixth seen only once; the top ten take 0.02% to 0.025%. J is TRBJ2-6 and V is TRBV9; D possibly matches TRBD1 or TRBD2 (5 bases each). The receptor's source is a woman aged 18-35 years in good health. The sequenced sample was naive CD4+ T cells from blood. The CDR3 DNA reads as TGTGCCAGCAGCGTAGGACAGCGGGGGGCCAACGTCCTGACTTTC. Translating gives CASSVGQRGANVLTF.